These 3 T cell receptor delta chains came from one sample sequenced in a study of gamma delta lymphoproliferative disorders and STAT genes. PBMCs from patients and controls supplied the genomic DNA for sequencing. TCRdb re-analyzed the multiplex PCR reads via CATT. The table has 1,500 to 2,000 delta-chain clones, 2.5% to 3% seen once. Sequencing was performed on blood. These receptors were taken from a human donor in good health.

About this clone itself: This likely traces to a read error, being one base from a far larger clone. Additional DNA sequences in this sample encode the identical CDR3. The chain links TRDV2 to TRDJ1, with 8 bases that match TRDD3. Germline assignment: CDR1 GEAIGNYY and CDR2 EKD. The length of the CDR3 is 15 residues. CDR3 amino acids: CACEAGGQVTDKLIF. CDR3 in DNA: TGCGCCTGTGAGGCTGGGGGACAGGTCACCGATAAACTCATCTTT.

This clone was counted a few times. The protein given by TCRdb reflects a much larger clone and differs at residue 12 from this DNA's translation, likely from a read error; the protein shown is the DNA's translation. The V gene is TRDV2, the J gene TRDJ1; 11 nucleotides match TRDD3. The CDR3 has 21 residues. V was pared by 0 bases and J by 0 bases, with 17 bases of the junction left unmatched. CDR1 and CDR2 (germline): GEAIGNYY, EKD. The CDR3 protein is CACDTVGGGYAYGSYTDKLIF. CDR3 DNA: TGTGCCTGTGACACCGTGGGTGGGGGATACGCGTACGGGTCGTACACCGATAAACTCATCTTT.

This clone has more than one count but fewer than ten. The mismatch at residue 5 between this DNA's translation and the TCRdb protein of a much larger clone likely reflects a read error; the protein shown is translated from the DNA. The CDR3 bases are TGTGCCTGTGACATCGTACTGGGGGATAAAGCTTTGACAGCACAACTCTTCTTT. This gives the protein CACDIVLGDKALTAQLFF. The V gene is TRDV2, the J gene TRDJ2, with TRDD3 identical over 11 bases. This CDR3 region has 18 residues. CDR1 is GEAIGNYY and CDR2 is EKD in the germline V gene. Unmatched junction bases numbered 7, after V lost 2 bases and J lost 0 bases.